This is a list of T cell receptor beta chains from one sample in a study of T-cell memory formation after mild COVID-19. One entry per CDR3 protein results from TCRdb running MiXCR on the 5' RACE reads. Of 280,000 or so distinct CDR3 sequences listed, 7.5% to 9.5% are singletons. What was sequenced was PBMCs or a T cell subset sorted from them (not recorded which). All receptors come from a young man who had mild COVID-19 (a few samples of this study predate the infection). Cell type and time point are not known. Each CDR3 is given without its conserved first and last residue.

V,J,CDR3
TRBV10-3,TRBJ1-1,ASSPGPNPTEAF
TRBV7-9,TRBJ2-7,ASSLAGLSEQY
TRBV7-9,TRBJ1-5,ASSLGQDHQPQH
TRBV19,TRBJ2-3,ASSTSGTRGLDTQY
TRBV20-1,TRBJ2-3,SARAETITDTQY
TRBV6-5,TRBJ2-3,ASSRRGGIPDTQY
TRBV28,TRBJ1-2,ASSLPALHSGYT
TRBV13,TRBJ1-1,ASSLGRGVNTEAF
TRBV12-3/TRBV12-4,TRBJ1-2,ASSFGSPWYT
TRBV5-1,TRBJ2-1,ASSLIPGTSYNEQF
TRBV5-6,TRBJ2-3,ASRTVYGVWGTDTQY
TRBV20-1,TRBJ1-5,SALRGYNQPQH
TRBV5-8,TRBJ1-5,ASSPLSEGSNQPQH
TRBV7-2,TRBJ2-1,ASSSMYNEQF
TRBV11-2,TRBJ2-2,ASSFHGYGTGELF
TRBV5-1,TRBJ2-1,ASSLAGGAYNEQF
TRBV27,TRBJ2-3,ASSLSDTADTQY
TRBV5-1,TRBJ2-5,ASNLGGAAKETQY
TRBV27,TRBJ2-4,ASSLYGGGKNIQY
TRBV25-1,TRBJ2-3,ASSDRGVVTDTQY
TRBV20-1,TRBJ2-1,SASIGSGVTEQF
TRBV7-3,TRBJ2-1,ASSYKTGLKESHEQF
TRBV12-3/TRBV12-4,TRBJ2-1,ASSFERGPYYNEQF
TRBV7-8,TRBJ1-1,ASSFRTVLEAF
TRBV4-3,TRBJ1-3,ASSPQKAGKGNTIY
TRBV28,TRBJ2-4,ASSTLAGGKNIQY
TRBV6-2/TRBV6-3,TRBJ1-2,ASSYPGQGGYT
TRBV28,TRBJ1-2,ASSRKSNYGYT
TRBV6-6,TRBJ2-5,ASSSGTAETQY
TRBV20-1,TRBJ2-7,SARDVLAGSYEQY
TRBV20-1,TRBJ2-4,SARPQEAKNIQY
TRBV7-2,TRBJ2-3,ASSFQDLQY
TRBV12-3/TRBV12-4,TRBJ1-6,ASTSTGLGSPLH
TRBV2,TRBJ2-2,ASSTPPGQRTGELF
TRBV20-1,TRBJ2-7,SARDLTGGYEQY
TRBV7-9,TRBJ2-2,ASSQGQGNAGELF
TRBV7-9,TRBJ2-3,ASSAILLGADTQY
TRBV10-3,TRBJ2-3,AISLLNGGTSSSDTQY
TRBV5-1,TRBJ2-3,ASSLDRVAQY
TRBV20-1,TRBJ2-4,SARVRSVQNIQY
TRBV10-3,TRBJ1-1,AISDDRDNTEAF
TRBV5-5,TRBJ2-7,ASSTTVSGDDEQY
TRBV7-6,TRBJ2-4,ASSLGDTLSGIQY
TRBV7-9,TRBJ2-5,ASSSYAGQETQY
TRBV4-3,TRBJ1-2,ASSQDSATGRLQGYT
TRBV7-2,TRBJ2-7,ASSLGLAGGWDEQY
TRBV7-2,TRBJ1-2,ASSREGGIIYGYT
TRBV5-1,TRBJ2-1,ASSLDPSRSSYNEQF
TRBV6-5,TRBJ1-3,ASSYSGIFSGNTIY
TRBV29-1,TRBJ2-3,SGQSTDTQY
TRBV11-3,TRBJ2-1,ASSLAAWGLNYNEQF
TRBV10-3,TRBJ2-4,AISTGENIQY
TRBV18,TRBJ2-5,ASSPGQRGGRETQY
TRBV5-1,TRBJ2-2,ASSLVPGPNTGELF